The present entry profiles one TCR beta chain with its context. The target antigen is unknown. The sample comes from a study of identical twins. Whole-study findings and limits: Findings came from cross-sectional statistics, without long-term follow-up of donors.

Only healthy Caucasians were included as donors. The authors used template switching to add a universal primer site and gave cDNA unique molecular identifiers. TCRdb ran MiXCR on the 5' RACE reads and lists one entry per CDR3 protein. The sample includes 1.5 million or so distinct CDR3 sequences, around 29% seen only once; the top ten take around 0.3%. The TCR sequence derives from a newborn girl in good health. The source material was cord blood.

CDR3: CASSPGQTDSPLHF. For the CDR3, the DNA is TGTGCCAGCAGCCCGGGACAGACTGATTCACCCCTCCACTTT. The chain uses TRBV7-2 and TRBJ1-6, with TRBD1 identical over 7 bases. The V segment lost 5 bases and the J segment 8 bases; nucleotides outside the gene matches: 6. The CDR3 covers 14 residues. The germline V gene has CDR1 SGHTA and CDR2 FQGNSA.